The subject of this entry is one TCR beta chain. Sequence at one end of the junction differs from germline and may be a read error. The CDR3 goes on 3 residues after the read ends, and that part is filled in from the germline J gene. The record originates from a study of T cells in women clearing cervical HPV infection. Clones were sequenced by immunoSEQ multiplex PCR, and TCRdb holds only the in-frame ones, with some missing. Reported are about 26,000 clones; the ten largest clones contain about 3.7%. Germline lookup yields CDR1 LGHNA and CDR2 YNFKEQ. The CDR3 sequence is 14 residues long. The rearrangement links TRBV4-2 to TRBJ1-4; D gene ambiguous. Sequencing used blood buffy coat. This receptor was taken from a woman aged 18-70 years with a cervical HPV16 infection that either progressed to CIN3+ or cleared (not recorded which). The CDR3 bases that were read are TGCGCCAGCAGCCAAGACGCAACTAATGAAAAA. It encodes CASSQDATNEK. In full, the CDR3 is CASSQDATNEKLFF.